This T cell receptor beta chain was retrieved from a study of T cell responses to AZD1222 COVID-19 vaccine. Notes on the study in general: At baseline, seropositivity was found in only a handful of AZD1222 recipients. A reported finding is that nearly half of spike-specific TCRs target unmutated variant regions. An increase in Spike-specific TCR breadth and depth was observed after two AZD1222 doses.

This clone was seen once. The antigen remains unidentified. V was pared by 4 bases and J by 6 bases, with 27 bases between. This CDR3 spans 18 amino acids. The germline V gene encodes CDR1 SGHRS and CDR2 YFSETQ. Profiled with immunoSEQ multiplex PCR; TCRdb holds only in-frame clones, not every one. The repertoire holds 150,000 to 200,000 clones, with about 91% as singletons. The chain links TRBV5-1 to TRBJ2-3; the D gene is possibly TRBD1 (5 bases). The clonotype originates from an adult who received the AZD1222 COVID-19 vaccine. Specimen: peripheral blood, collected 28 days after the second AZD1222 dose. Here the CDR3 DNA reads TGCGCCAGCAGCCGGTTAGGACAAAGTATTTCTGCCGCCGATACGCAGTATTTT. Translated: CASSRLGQSISAADTQYF. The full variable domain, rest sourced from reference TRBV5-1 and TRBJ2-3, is KAGVTQTPRYLIKTRGQQVTLSCSPISGHRSVSWYQQTPGQGLQFLFEYFSETQRNKGNFPGRFSGRQFSNSRSEMNVSTLELGDSALYLCASSRLGQSISAADTQYFGPGTRLTVL.